These T cell receptor beta chains were read from a single sample in a study of T cells after yellow fever vaccination. TCRdb fed the 5' RACE reads into MiXCR, producing one record per CDR3 protein. The sample includes around 530,000 distinct CDR3 sequences, less than 20% seen only once; the top ten take approximately 15%. The sample here was PBMCs, taken less than 6 days after the first yellow fever vaccination. The receptors derive from a young man who received the YFV17D yellow fever vaccine. Each CDR3 is given with its conserved first and last residue.

TRBV20-1	TRBJ1-1	CSARDSQGTLNTEAFF
TRBV4-2	TRBJ2-5	CASRPDSQETQYF
TRBV10-1	TRBJ2-6	CASSGRAGEQALTF
TRBV12-3/TRBV12-4	TRBJ1-4	CASTPLRGPNEKLFF
TRBV5-1	TRBJ2-1	CASSLSLAYNEQFF
TRBV10-2	TRBJ1-5	CASNPGQGFQPQHF
TRBV7-8	TRBJ2-3	CASSLEESDTQYF
TRBV5-1	TRBJ2-7	CASSGLAGEQYF
TRBV5-6	TRBJ1-2	CASSFGTSAFHTF
TRBV5-1	TRBJ2-3	CASSAGISSTDTQYF
TRBV7-3	TRBJ2-1	CASSPTSGNNEQFF
TRBV7-2	TRBJ1-2	CASSSRVGDGYTF
TRBV10-1	TRBJ2-5	CASSDRFGETQYF
TRBV11-2	TRBJ2-3	CASSSTSGTDTQYF
TRBV6-1	TRBJ1-2	CASSPSGGKGYTF
TRBV5-4	TRBJ1-1	CASSRGDRTEAFF
TRBV5-1	TRBJ2-1	CASSSLQGAVLDEQFF
TRBV6-5	TRBJ1-3	CASSYSATTHTGNTIYF
TRBV7-2	TRBJ2-7	CASSPTPGYEQYF
TRBV6-1	TRBJ1-6	CASRMTGQGASPLHF
TRBV7-9	TRBJ2-1	CASSSGFHNEQFF
TRBV2	TRBJ2-3	CASKRLAGDTDTQYF
TRBV20-1	TRBJ1-2	CSARSFSDSGIYGYTF
TRBV6-1	TRBJ1-5	CASTQGRDQPQHF
TRBV7-2	TRBJ1-3	CASSAGNPGNTIYF
TRBV29-1	TRBJ2-3	CSEVGLKTDTQYF
TRBV3-1	TRBJ1-1	CASSKFLQGGTEAFF
TRBV4-1	TRBJ2-2	CASSQEPPGSGELFF
TRBV12-3/TRBV12-4	TRBJ2-7	CASSLTGSDEQYF
TRBV6-5	TRBJ1-4	CASSYTGRRSEKLFF
TRBV19	TRBJ2-1	CASSIGGLQEQFF
TRBV5-4	TRBJ2-7	CASSVTGGESEQYF
TRBV29-1	TRBJ2-3	CSVVIGGVGDTQYF
TRBV4-3	TRBJ1-6	CASSQGKGNSPLHF
TRBV11-2	TRBJ1-6	CASRSWGRSSYNSPLHF
TRBV12-3/TRBV12-4	TRBJ1-2	CASSRGTGSIGYTF
TRBV3-1	TRBJ2-1	CASSHGTGPYNEQFF
TRBV7-6	TRBJ2-7	CASSFVVGEQYF
TRBV4-1	TRBJ2-3	CASNLGGTDTQYF
TRBV7-9	TRBJ1-2	CASSSGTDGYTF
TRBV4-3	TRBJ1-1	CASSQDGRTGFEAFF
TRBV15	TRBJ1-6	CATSRKIGTGVNSPLHF
TRBV7-9	TRBJ2-1	CASSAAGGFENEQFF
TRBV12-3/TRBV12-4	TRBJ1-4	CASSLDGNEKLFF
TRBV6-2/TRBV6-3	TRBJ2-4	CASSPVDRVVKNIQYF
TRBV7-9	TRBJ2-5	CASSHTRGGSQETQYF
TRBV5-8	TRBJ1-5	CASSSRGEWPQHF
TRBV15	TRBJ2-4	CATSRPRPGLTKNIQYF
TRBV6-1	TRBJ2-5	CASTPTGGETQYF
TRBV7-2	TRBJ2-1	CASSSRTRYNEQFF